This record covers a single TCR beta chain. This record belongs to a study of blood T cell repertoires in COVID-19. The overall study: Samples representing acute and convalescent COVID-19 were sourced from the United States, Italy and Spain. The cDNA or gDNA used as material had been derived from T cells, B-cell-depleted T cells, or PBMCs.

Original processing methods: From reference gene primer amplification, estimates of nucleated cell counts were derived. Profiling relied on immunoSEQ multiplex PCR, and the TCRdb table lists in-frame clones only, not all of them. V, J and clone size reflect that table, while D and trimming were determined from the DNA. The table includes some 220,000 clones, 65% to 90% detected once. This CDR3 region has 16 residues. V lost 2 bases and J 0 bases, leaving 13 bases between the germline ends. CDR1 and CDR2 (germline): SGHNT, YYREEE (reference sequence). The rearrangement links TRBV5-4 to TRBJ2-3; D possibly corresponds to TRBD2 (6 bases). The clonotype comes from a man aged 50-60 years with active or convalescent COVID-19. The specimen was peripheral blood. The CDR3 DNA reads as TGTGCCAGCAGCTTTAGTGGGGGACTTAGCACAGATACGCAGTATTTT. It specifies CASSFSGGLSTDTQYF.